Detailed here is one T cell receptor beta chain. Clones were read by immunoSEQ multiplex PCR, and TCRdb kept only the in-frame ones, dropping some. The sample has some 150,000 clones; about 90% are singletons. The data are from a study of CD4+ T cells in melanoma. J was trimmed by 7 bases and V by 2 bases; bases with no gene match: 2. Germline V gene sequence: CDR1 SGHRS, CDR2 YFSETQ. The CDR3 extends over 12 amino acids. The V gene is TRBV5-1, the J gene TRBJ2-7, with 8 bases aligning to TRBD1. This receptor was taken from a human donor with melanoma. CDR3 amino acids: CASSLTGGEQYF. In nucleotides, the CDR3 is TGCGCCAGCAGCTTAACAGGGGGAGAGCAGTACTTC.